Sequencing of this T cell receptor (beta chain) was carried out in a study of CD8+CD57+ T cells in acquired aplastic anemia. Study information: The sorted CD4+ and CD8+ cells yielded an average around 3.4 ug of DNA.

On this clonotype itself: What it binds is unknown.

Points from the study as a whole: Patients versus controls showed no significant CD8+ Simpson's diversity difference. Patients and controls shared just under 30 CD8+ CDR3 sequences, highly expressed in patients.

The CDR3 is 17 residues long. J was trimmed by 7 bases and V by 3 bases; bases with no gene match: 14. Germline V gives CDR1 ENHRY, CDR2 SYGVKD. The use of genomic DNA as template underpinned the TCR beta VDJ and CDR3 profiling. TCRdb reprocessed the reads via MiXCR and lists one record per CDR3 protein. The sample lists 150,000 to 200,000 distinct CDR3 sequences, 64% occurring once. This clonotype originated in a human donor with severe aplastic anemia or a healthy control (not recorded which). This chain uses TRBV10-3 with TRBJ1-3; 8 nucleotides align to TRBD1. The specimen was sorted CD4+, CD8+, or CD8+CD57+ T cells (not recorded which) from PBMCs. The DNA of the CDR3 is TGTGCCATCAGTGAAGGGGTCGGCAGGGGGCCACGGAACACCATATATTTT. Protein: CAISEGVGRGPRNTIYF.